This TCR beta chain was identified during a study of radiotherapy plus CTLA-4 blockade in lung cancer. For the study at large: Among enrolled patients, 15% to 20% responded and 30% to 40% achieved disease control.

General study results and limits: Response, reportedly, was best predicted by interferon-beta along with early blood T cell clone dynamics.

Sequencing used immunoSEQ multiplex PCR; TCRdb keeps in-frame clones, though not all of them. The sample carries 77,000 or so clones, less than 85% recorded once. A note on this clone: The target antigen is unknown.

Trimming left V 8 bases short and J 0 bases short, with 11 bases between. The CDR3 extends over 15 amino acids. Germline CDR1 and CDR2: MGHRA and YSYEKL. The sequences come from peripheral blood, collected from a patient treated with radiotherapy plus ipilimumab. The rearrangement uses TRBV4-1 and TRBJ1-6; no firm D call. The TCR comes from a human donor with non-small cell lung cancer whose response to radiotherapy plus ipilimumab could not be evaluated. The CDR3 coding sequence is TGCGCCAGCTCGTATGAGAGCTCCTATAATTCACCCCTCCACTTT. The encoded protein is CASSYESSYNSPLHF.